The T cell receptor (beta chain) under discussion was sequenced for a study of blood T cell repertoires in COVID-19. About the research overall: Samples came from the United States, Italy and Spain, spanning acute and convalescent COVID-19. T cells, B-cell-depleted T cells, or PBMCs supplied cDNA or gDNA.

Authors' analysis steps: By means of reference gene primer amplification, nucleated cell counts were estimated. The assay was immunoSEQ multiplex PCR, and TCRdb's table has in-frame clones only and misses some. The V and J calls and clone size were taken over from that table, and D and trimming were inferred from the DNA. The data hold around 63,000 clones, with roughly 85% observed a single time. J was trimmed by 3 bases and V by 3 bases; bases with no gene match: 8. This CDR3 is built from 16 residues. CDR1 and CDR2 (germline): SGHTS, YDEGEE. The J gene is TRBJ2-7, the V gene TRBV5-8; TRBD1 agrees at 11 bases. The sample comprised peripheral blood. The TCR sequence derives from a human donor in a cohort sampled during active COVID-19. CDR3 nucleotide sequence: TGTGCCAGCAGCTCCCACGCGGGGACAGGGGGCTACGAGCAGTACTTC. It encodes CASSSHAGTGGYEQYF.